In this sample, the clone carrying this T cell receptor beta chain turned up once. This entry is derived from a study of cytomegalovirus exposure and HLA in healthy donors. Sequencing used immunoSEQ multiplex PCR; TCRdb keeps in-frame clones, though not all of them. The sample holds some 250,000 clones, about nine tenths seen once. The sequencing sample was made of PBMCs. The receptor was isolated from a woman aged 25 to 39 in good health and CMV-seronegative.

The CDR3 bases are TGCGCCAGCAGCTTGGATGGACTAGGCAACTACGAGCAGTACTTC. It specifies CASSLDGLGNYEQYF. The chain joins TRBV5-1 to TRBJ2-7, with 7 bases matching TRBD2. V lost 0 bases and J lost 3; bases outside the gene matches: 6. The germline V gene encodes CDR1 SGHRS and CDR2 YFSETQ. The CDR3 is 15 amino acids.